These 28 T cell receptor beta chains were all obtained from the same sample, sequenced in a study of T cells after yellow fever vaccination. MiXCR, run by TCRdb on the 5' RACE reads, gives a single entry per CDR3 protein. The sample carries 360,000 or so distinct CDR3 sequences, roughly 10% recorded once. The sequencing here drew on PBMCs, taken on the day of the first yellow fever vaccination. These receptors were taken from a man younger than 30 who received the YFV17D yellow fever vaccine.

CDR3 residues: CASSLSTEGARAETQYF. DNA for the CDR3: TGTGCCAGCAGTTTATCGACGGAGGGGGCGCGGGCCGAGACCCAGTACTTC. The chain uses TRBV27 and TRBJ2-5, with D maybe TRBD1 (7 bases). CDR1 is MNHEY and CDR2 is SMNVEV in the germline V gene (reference sequence). V was clipped by 0 bases and J by 5 bases, with 19 bases between them. The CDR3 is made up of 17 amino acids.

In this sample, this clonotype turned up a few times. V is TRBV7-7 and J is TRBJ2-7, with D perhaps TRBD2 (6 bases). The ends were cut back, 0 bases at V and 0 bases at J, with 9 bases in the middle. Germline V gene data show CDR1 as SSHAT and CDR2 as FNYEAQ (reference sequence). This CDR3 is built from 15 residues. The CDR3 DNA sequence: TGTGCCAGCAGCTTAGCGGAGGGTCCCTCCTACGAGCAGTACTTC. This translates into CASSLAEGPSYEQYF.

V is TRBV27 and J is TRBJ2-3, with D perhaps matching TRBD2 (5 bases). Germline V gives CDR1 MNHEY, CDR2 SMNVEV (reference sequence). The V end was cut by 4 bases, the J end by 0 bases, with 11 bases between. This CDR3 contains 15 residues. DNA of the CDR3: TGTGCCAGCAGTTCGGGCGGACTTAGCACAGATACGCAGTATTTT. Its translation is CASSSGGLSTDTQYF.

This clonotype appeared a single time. This chain connects TRBV3-1 to TRBJ2-1, with D tentatively TRBD1 or TRBD2 (5 bases each). V gave up 3 bases and J gave up 9 bases, with 12 bases separating them. This CDR3 is built from 13 residues. Looked up from germline, CDR1 is LGHDT and CDR2 is YNNKEL (reference sequence). Here the CDR3 reads CASSQGRGLEQFF. The CDR3 DNA is TGTGCCAGCAGCCAGGGTCGGGGCCTTGAGCAGTTCTTC.

This sequence joins TRBV5-6 and TRBJ2-5, with TRBD2 as a possible D gene (7 bases). V gave up 4 bases and J gave up 7 bases, with 23 bases separating them. The CDR3 runs 16 residues. Germline loops: CDR1 SGHDT, CDR2 YYEEEE. The CDR3 sequence is CASSRLSSAGAVTQYF. Written as DNA, the CDR3 is TGTGCCAGCAGCCGACTTTCTAGCGCGGGGGCCGTGACCCAGTACTTC.

This clonotype turned up a few times. This chain uses TRBV9 with TRBJ1-4; TRBD1 agrees at 7 bases. CDR1 SGDLS and CDR2 YYNGEE come from the germline V gene. J lost 12 bases, V lost 0 bases, and 8 bases had no gene match. The CDR3 loop spans 14 amino acids. CDR3 in DNA: TGTGCCAGCAGCGTAGGGGGGACAGCTGGAGAACTGTTTTTT. It is translated as CASSVGGTAGELFF.

This clonotype was picked up many times. CDR3 sequence (DNA): TGTGCCAGCAGCTTAATTACCGGGGAGCTGTTTTTT. It specifies CASSLITGELFF. The J gene is TRBJ2-2, the V gene TRBV5-4, with unresolved D. The V gene's germline CDR1 is SGHNT and CDR2 YYREEE (reference sequence). There are 12 residues in the CDR3. With 2 bases removed from V and 5 bases from J, the gap between germline ends came to 4 bases.

This clonotype appeared many times. The rearrangement links TRBV25-1 to TRBJ2-1, with a weak D call TRBD2 (5 bases). The CDR3 sequence is 11 residues long. Per germline, CDR1 MGHDK and CDR2 SYGVNS. Trimming shortened V by 4 bases and J by 9 bases, and 7 bases separated the two germline ends. CDR3 sequence reads: CASSGGFEQFF. The CDR3 DNA follows: TGTGCCAGCAGTGGCGGGTTTGAGCAGTTCTTC.

This clonotype has only a few counts. The chain carries TRBV7-9 and TRBJ2-7, with D perhaps matching TRBD1 (7 bases). Trimming left V 9 bases short and J 1 base short, with 10 bases between. CDR3 length: 12 residues. Germline CDR1 and CDR2: SEHNR and FQNEAQ (reference sequence). The DNA of the CDR3 is TGTGCCAGACAGGGGAGGTCCTACGAGCAGTACGTC. This translates into CARQGRSYEQYV.

The chain has TRBV7-6 and TRBJ2-1; 10 bases fit TRBD2. This CDR3 comprises 15 residues. The V gene's germline CDR1 is SGHVS and CDR2 FNYEAQ. The V segment lost 5 bases and the J segment 9 bases; nucleotides outside the gene matches: 10. The CDR3 DNA reads TGTGCCAGCAGCCCCACAGCGGGGGGGCGGCTTGAGCAGTTCTTC. This codes for CASSPTAGGRLEQFF.

This clonotype was seen repeatedly, ten times or more. This chain connects TRBV20-1 to TRBJ2-4; 7 nucleotides agree with TRBD2. Per germline, CDR1 DFQATT and CDR2 SNEGSKA (reference sequence). The J segment lost 7 bases and the V segment lost 3 bases, leaving 0 bases of the junction unmatched. The CDR3 is 11 amino acids. CDR3 amino acids: CSARGGNIQYF. CDR3 DNA sequence: TGCAGTGCTAGGGGGGGGAACATTCAGTACTTC.

The chain uses TRBV18 and TRBJ1-1; possible D gene TRBD1, 5 bases. Germline V lookup: CDR1 KGHSH, CDR2 LQKENI. Trimming cost V 3 bases and J 4 bases, with 18 bases left between them. The CDR3 is 16 residues long. The CDR3 DNA reads TGTGCCAGCTCACCGACAATCGGGGGAGTTGGCACTGAAGCTTTCTTT. Its translation: CASSPTIGGVGTEAFF.

This clonotype was seen at least ten times. This chain uses TRBV7-3 with TRBJ2-3; TRBD2 matches 7 bases. The V segment lost 6 bases and the J segment 4 bases; nucleotides outside the gene matches: 10. Germline values: CDR1 SGHTA, CDR2 FQGTGA. This CDR3 has 15 amino acids. DNA of the CDR3: TGTGCCAGCAGGTTACAGCGGGGTTCGGCAGATACGCAGTATTTT. It yields the protein CASRLQRGSADTQYF. The entire variable domain, with the rest obtained from reference TRBV7-3 and TRBJ2-3, is as follows: GAGVSQTPSNKVTEKGKYVELRCDPISGHTALYWYRQSLGQGPEFLIYFQGTGAADDSGLPNDRFFAVRPEGSVSTLKIQRTERGDSAVYLCASRLQRGSADTQYFGPGTRLTVL.

This clonotype has more than one count but fewer than ten. The rearrangement uses TRBV19 and TRBJ2-5; perhaps TRBD2 as D (7 bases). Per the germline V gene, CDR1 is LNHDA and CDR2 is SQIVND (reference sequence). This CDR3 is built from 14 residues. Trimming took 4 bases from V and 5 from J, leaving 14 bases between them. The CDR3 spells CASSSRGGAETQYF. The CDR3 DNA sequence: TGTGCCAGTAGTAGCCGAGGGGGGGCGGAGACCCAGTACTTC.

Only a few counts were recorded for this clonotype. The V call is TRBV12-3 or TRBV12-4, the J call TRBJ1-2; 9 positions match TRBD1. Trimming cost V 8 bases and J 6 bases; bases outside gene matches: 16. The CDR3 covers 16 residues. The CDR3 protein is CASGDRGEGRMDGYTF. CDR3 sequence (DNA): TGTGCCAGCGGCGACAGGGGGGAGGGGAGAATGGATGGCTACACCTTC.

On this clonotype itself: A read error may produce the germline difference seen at one junction end. V gene TRBV2 combines with J gene TRBJ2-7; D is ambiguous. The CDR3 is 11 amino acids. In germline, CDR1 is SNHLY, CDR2 FYNNEI. Here the CDR3 reads CASSEYGETDF. The CDR3 nucleotides are TGTGCCAGCAGTGAATATGGAGAAACAGACTTC.

This clonotype was counted many times. V and J are TRBV9 and TRBJ1-3; D is unclear. Germline lookup yields CDR1 SGDLS and CDR2 YYNGEE. The CDR3 loop spans 17 amino acids. The V end lost 2 bases, the J end lost 2 bases, and 17 bases lay between the germline ends. The CDR3 is CASSVSSVGQTGNTIYF. CDR3 nucleotides: TGTGCCAGCAGCGTGTCTTCGGTTGGGCAGACTGGAAACACCATATATTTT.

DNA of the CDR3: TGTGCCAGCAACCCTAGCGGCACAGATACGCAGTATTTT. Translation: CASNPSGTDTQYF. The V gene is TRBV28, the J gene TRBJ2-3; maybe TRBD2 (6 bases). CDR3 length: 13 amino acids. V lost 7 bases and J 1 base, leaving 9 bases between the germline ends. Germline assignment: CDR1 MDHEN and CDR2 SYDVKM.

This clonotype was seen at least ten times. The chain uses TRBV12-3 or TRBV12-4 and TRBJ2-3; the D is unclear. There are 12 residues in the CDR3. V was trimmed by 4 bases and J by 1 base, leaving 3 bases between them. The CDR3 nucleotides are TGTGCCAGCAGTTCCGGCACAGATACGCAGTATTTT. Its translation is CASSSGTDTQYF.

This clonotype was counted many times. This chain uses TRBV5-1 with TRBJ1-2, with D uncertain. Germline V lookup: CDR1 SGHRS, CDR2 YFSETQ. The CDR3 sequence is 14 residues long. Trimming stripped 0 bases from V and 0 bases from J, with 6 bases between. This CDR3 reads CASSLDSPNYGYTF. The CDR3 nucleotides are TGCGCCAGCAGCTTGGACAGTCCTAACTATGGCTACACCTTC.

The genes are TRBV12-3 or TRBV12-4 and TRBJ1-2; D unclear. Trimming stripped 6 bases from V and 4 bases from J, with 12 bases between. The CDR3 is 13 residues long. CDR3 nucleotides: TGTGCCAGCAGGCAAGATTCGTTCTATGGCTACACCTTC. This encodes CASRQDSFYGYTF.

This clonotype was found a few times. The chain uses TRBV6-2 or TRBV6-3 and TRBJ2-1; 8 bases map to TRBD2. V trimming: 3 bases; J trimming: 9 bases; junction bases outside the gene matches: 7. The CDR3 spans 14 residues. CDR1 is MNHEY, CDR2 SVGEGT, per germline. CDR3: CASSYTQRGTEQFF. CDR3 coding DNA: TGTGCCAGCAGTTATACTCAGCGGGGGACTGAGCAGTTCTTC.

This clonotype was recorded many times. This chain connects TRBV19 to TRBJ2-3, with D hard to call. Trimming removed 0 bases from V and 12 bases from J, with 13 bases in between. This CDR3 is built from 13 residues. The germline CDR1 and CDR2 sequences are LNHDA and SQIVND (reference sequence). CDR3 DNA sequence: TGTGCCAGTAGTATAGATCGCCGTCTTACCCAGTATTTT. Translated, it gives CASSIDRRLTQYF.

This chain links TRBV12-3 or TRBV12-4 with TRBJ2-5, with 9 bases lining up with TRBD1. The CDR3 consists of 13 residues. V shed 8 bases and J 5 bases; nucleotides not matched to a gene: 6. CDR3 sequence reads: CASRVDRGETQYF. The CDR3 DNA follows: TGTGCCAGCCGAGTCGACAGGGGGGAGACCCAGTACTTC.

This clonotype occurred a few times. The chain recombines TRBV7-3 with TRBJ2-5; no clear D gene. Trimming took off 2 bases at V and 11 bases at J, with 15 bases between the two ends. The V gene's germline CDR1 is SGHTA and CDR2 FQGTGA. This CDR3 is built from 13 residues. CDR3 region: CASSLQADEPQYF. CDR3 DNA: TGTGCCAGCAGCTTACAGGCGGACGAACCGCAGTACTTC.

The V gene is TRBV12-5, the J gene TRBJ2-3; the D gene is possibly TRBD2 (7 bases). CDR1 and CDR2 (germline): LGHNT, FRNRAP. Between the trimmed V and J ends, which lost 4 bases and 3 bases, there was a span of 23 bases. This CDR3 has 18 residues. The CDR3, as DNA: TGTGCTAGTGGTTCGCTCCCGGGGGGCCCCCCGGCAACAGATACGCAGTATTTT. Protein: CASGSLPGGPPATDTQYF.

The table lists this clonotype with a few counts. The chain has TRBV4-3 and TRBJ2-7; D unclear. The CDR3 has 16 residues. Trimming took 0 bases from V and 3 from J, leaving 15 bases between them. Germline CDR1 is LGHNA and CDR2 is YSLEER. CDR3 residues: CASSQEHYRLGYEQYF. For the CDR3, the DNA is TGCGCCAGCAGCCAAGAACATTATCGGCTAGGCTACGAGCAGTACTTC.

This clonotype was seen repeatedly, ten times or more. The V call is TRBV7-9, the J call TRBJ2-5; D not resolved. The V end was cut by 0 bases, the J end by 1 base, with 3 bases between. In germline, CDR1 is SEHNR, CDR2 FQNEAQ (reference sequence). The CDR3 is made up of 13 amino acids. CDR3: CASSLALQETQYF. CDR3 in DNA: TGTGCCAGCAGCTTAGCCCTCCAAGAGACCCAGTACTTC.